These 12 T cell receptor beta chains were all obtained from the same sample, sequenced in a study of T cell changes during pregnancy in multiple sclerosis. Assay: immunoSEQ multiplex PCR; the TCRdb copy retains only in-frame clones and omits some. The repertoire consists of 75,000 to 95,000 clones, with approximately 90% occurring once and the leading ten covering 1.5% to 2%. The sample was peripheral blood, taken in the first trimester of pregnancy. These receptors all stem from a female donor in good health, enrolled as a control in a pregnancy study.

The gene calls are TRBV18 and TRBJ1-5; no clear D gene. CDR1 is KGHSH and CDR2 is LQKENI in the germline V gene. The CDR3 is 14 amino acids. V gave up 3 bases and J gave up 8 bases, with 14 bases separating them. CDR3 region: CASSPVRGLEPQHF. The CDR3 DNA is TGTGCCAGCTCACCCGTAAGAGGGTTAGAGCCCCAGCATTTT.

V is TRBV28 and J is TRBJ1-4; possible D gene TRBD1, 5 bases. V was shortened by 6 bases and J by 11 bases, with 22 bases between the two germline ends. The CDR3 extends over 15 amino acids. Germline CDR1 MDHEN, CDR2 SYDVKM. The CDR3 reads CASSSPDARGGKLFF. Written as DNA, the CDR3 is TGTGCCAGCAGCAGCCCCGACGCCCGGGGGGGTAAACTGTTTTTT.

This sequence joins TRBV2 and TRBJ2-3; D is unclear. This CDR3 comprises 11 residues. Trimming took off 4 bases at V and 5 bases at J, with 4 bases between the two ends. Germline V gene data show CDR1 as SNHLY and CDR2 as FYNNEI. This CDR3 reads CASSGQDTQYF. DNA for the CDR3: TGTGCCAGCAGTGGTCAAGATACGCAGTATTTT.

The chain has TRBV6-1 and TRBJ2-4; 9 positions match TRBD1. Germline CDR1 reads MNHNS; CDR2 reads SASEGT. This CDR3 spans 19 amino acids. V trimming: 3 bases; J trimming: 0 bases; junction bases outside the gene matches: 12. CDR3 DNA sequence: TGTGCCAGCAGTGAGGGACAGGGAGACGCCAAGATAGCCAAAAACATTCAGTACTTC. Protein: CASSEGQGDAKIAKNIQYF.

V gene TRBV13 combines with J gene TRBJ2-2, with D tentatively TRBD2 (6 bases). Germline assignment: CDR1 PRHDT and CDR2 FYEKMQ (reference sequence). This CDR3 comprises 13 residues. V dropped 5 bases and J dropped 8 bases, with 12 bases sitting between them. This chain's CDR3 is CASSPRLEGELFF. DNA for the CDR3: TGTGCCAGCAGCCCTCGACTAGAAGGGGAGCTGTTTTTT.

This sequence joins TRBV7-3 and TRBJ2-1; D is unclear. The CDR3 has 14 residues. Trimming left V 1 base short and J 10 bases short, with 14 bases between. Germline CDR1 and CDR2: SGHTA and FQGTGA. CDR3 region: CASSLSGSAYEQFF. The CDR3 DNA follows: TGTGCCAGCAGCTTAAGCGGCAGCGCCTACGAGCAGTTCTTC.

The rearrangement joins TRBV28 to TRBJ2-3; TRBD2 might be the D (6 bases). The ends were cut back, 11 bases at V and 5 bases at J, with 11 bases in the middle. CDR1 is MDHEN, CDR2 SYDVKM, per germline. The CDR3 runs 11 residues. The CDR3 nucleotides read TGTGCCTCCCGGGGGAGAGATACGCAGTATTTT. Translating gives CASRGRDTQYF.

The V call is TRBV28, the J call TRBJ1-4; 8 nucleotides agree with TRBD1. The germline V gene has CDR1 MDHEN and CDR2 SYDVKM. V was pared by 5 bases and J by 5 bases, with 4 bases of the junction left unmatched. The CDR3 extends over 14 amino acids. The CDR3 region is CASSQGQENEKLFF. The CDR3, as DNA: TGTGCCAGCAGTCAGGGACAGGAAAATGAAAAACTGTTTTTT.

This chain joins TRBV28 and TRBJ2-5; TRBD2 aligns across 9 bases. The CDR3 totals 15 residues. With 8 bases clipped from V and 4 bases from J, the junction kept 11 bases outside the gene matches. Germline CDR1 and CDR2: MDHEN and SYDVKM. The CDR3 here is CASGPVRGGRETQYF. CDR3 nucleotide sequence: TGTGCCAGCGGGCCGGTGCGGGGGGGCCGAGAGACCCAGTACTTC.

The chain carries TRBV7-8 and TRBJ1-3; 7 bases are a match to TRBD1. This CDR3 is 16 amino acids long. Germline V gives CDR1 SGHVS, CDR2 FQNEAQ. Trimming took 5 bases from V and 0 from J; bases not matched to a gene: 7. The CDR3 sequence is CASSPHTGDSGNTIYF. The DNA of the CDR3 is TGTGCCAGCAGCCCCCATACAGGGGACTCTGGAAACACCATATATTTT.

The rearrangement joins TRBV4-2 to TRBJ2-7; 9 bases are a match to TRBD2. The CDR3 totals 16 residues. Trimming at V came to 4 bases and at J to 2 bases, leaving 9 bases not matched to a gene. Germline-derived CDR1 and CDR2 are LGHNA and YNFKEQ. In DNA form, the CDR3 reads TGTGCCAGCAGCCCCTTACTGGCGGGGGGGCCCTACGAGCAGTACTTC. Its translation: CASSPLLAGGPYEQYF.

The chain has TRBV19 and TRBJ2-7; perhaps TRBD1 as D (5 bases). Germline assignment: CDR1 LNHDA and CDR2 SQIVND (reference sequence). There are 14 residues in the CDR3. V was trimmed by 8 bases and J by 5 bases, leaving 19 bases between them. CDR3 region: CASSQPQGRHEQYF. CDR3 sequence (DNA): TGTGCCAGTTCCCAACCGCAGGGTCGGCACGAGCAGTACTTC.